This T cell receptor (beta chain) was identified during a study of shared clonotypes between healthy human individuals. CD45RO-negative cells were positively selected for CCR7, leaving out terminally differentiated effector memory CD45RA+ cells. Points from the study as a whole: Memory subsets generally showed smaller estimated richness than naive subsets did. Among a handful of donors, approximately 5% of naive CD4 clonotypes were found in common. Clonotypes shared by all four sorted-subset donors had higher generation probabilities than non-shared clonotypes.

As for this clone: The antigen is undetermined.

Using approximately 200 ng DNA, roughly 33,000 T cell genomes, the sorted-subset replicate PCRs were run. Sequenced by immunoSEQ multiplex PCR; TCRdb stores in-frame clones only, minus some. This sample has about 2 million clones, with approximately 95% found just once. The CDR3 has 17 amino acids. Germline V gives CDR1 SGHTA, CDR2 FQGNSA. Trimming stripped 1 base from V and 0 bases from J, with 14 bases between. Input material: naive CD8+ T cells sorted from blood. The chain combines TRBV7-2 with TRBJ2-3, with D maybe TRBD2 (6 bases). The TCR sequence derives from a man younger than 35 in good health. The CDR3 here is CASSLDVWGESTDTQYF. As DNA, the CDR3 is TGTGCCAGCAGCTTAGATGTGTGGGGGGAAAGCACAGATACGCAGTATTTT.